The 17 T cell receptor beta chains listed next were all sequenced from one sample in a study of control samples from healthy donors and cancer patients. Measured with immunoSEQ multiplex PCR; TCRdb has only the in-frame clones, and not every one. The table includes about 160,000 clones, 80% to 90% detected once. Sequencing was done on a sample of blood. The receptors stem from a man between 25 and 39 years old in good health.

This clone has a handful of counts. V and J are TRBV3-1 (or the pseudogene TRBV3-2) and TRBJ2-1, with a possible D match to TRBD2 (6 bases). Trimming took off 5 bases at V and 14 bases at J, with 16 bases between the two ends. CDR3 length: 12 residues. Germline assignment: CDR1 LGHDT and CDR2 YNNKEL (reference sequence). CDR3 in amino acids: CASSAQGGFEFF. The CDR3 nucleotides read TGTGCCAGCAGCGCCCAGGGAGGTTTTGAGTTCTTC.

The V and J genes are TRBV12-3 or TRBV12-4 and TRBJ1-5; possible D gene TRBD1, 5 bases. CDR3 length: 13 residues. Trimming cost V 3 bases and J 5 bases, with 8 bases left between them. Here the CDR3 DNA reads TGTGCCAGCAGTTTCCGCAGGGATCAGCCCCAGCATTTT. This sequence encodes CASSFRRDQPQHF.

The chain carries TRBV21-1 and TRBJ2-7; TRBD1 reflects the table's D call only, with no check against the DNA. TRBV21-1 is given as a pseudogene. CDR3 length: 16 amino acids. CDR3 protein: CASSKITGQGEHEQYF. Here the CDR3 DNA reads TGTGCCAGCAGCAAGATCACGGGACAGGGAGAGCACGAGCAGTACTTC.

The chain employs TRBV15 and TRBJ1-2; D unresolved. CDR3 size: 15 residues. Germline CDR1 reads LNHNV; CDR2 reads YYDKDF (reference sequence). V lost 0 bases to trimming and J lost 8 bases, with 16 bases between them. The CDR3 loop reads CATSREEVGLGGYTF. In DNA form, the CDR3 reads TGTGCCACCAGCAGAGAGGAAGTCGGCCTAGGGGGCTACACCTTC. Variable domain in full (rest from reference TRBV15 and TRBJ1-2): DAMVIQNPRYQVTQFGKPVTLSCSQTLNHNVMYWYQQKSSQAPKLLFHYYDKDFNNEADTPDNFQSRRPNTSFCFLDIRSPGLGDTAMYLCATSREEVGLGGYTFGSGTRLTVV.

This clone appeared a single time. V is TRBV7-9 and J is TRBJ2-1; possible D gene TRBD2, 5 bases. The CDR3 extends over 15 amino acids. V was pared by 2 bases and J by 3 bases, with 11 bases between. Germline V gives CDR1 SEHNR, CDR2 FQNEAQ (reference sequence). The CDR3 is CASSLNGGGYNEQFF. DNA for the CDR3: TGTGCCAGCAGCTTAAACGGAGGCGGCTACAATGAGCAGTTCTTC.

This sequence joins TRBV3-1 (or the pseudogene TRBV3-2) and TRBJ2-7; 7 bases fit TRBD1. CDR1 is LGHDT, CDR2 YNNKEL, per germline (reference sequence). The junction had 6 bases not matched to a gene; V was cut back by 1 base and J by 6 bases. The CDR3 covers 14 residues. CDR3 nucleotides: TGTGCCAGCAGCCAAGCGAAGGGGGCTGCCGAGCAGTACTTC. Residues: CASSQAKGAAEQYF.

The V call is TRBV28, the J call TRBJ1-5, with D possibly TRBD1 on 6 matching bases. CDR1 is MDHEN and CDR2 is SYDVKM in the germline V gene. CDR3 size: 13 residues. Trimming removed 9 bases at V and 3 bases at J, with 12 bases between. CDR3 coding DNA: TGTGCCAGTCACAGGGACCTCAATCAGCCCCAGCATTTT. It is translated as CASHRDLNQPQHF. Filled out from reference TRBV28 and TRBJ1-5, the complete variable domain reads DVKVTQSSRYLVKRTGEKVFLECVQDMDHENMFWYRQDPGLGLRLIYFSYDVKMKEKGDIPEGYSVSREKKERFSLILESASTNQTSMYLCASHRDLNQPQHFGDGTRLSIL.

V gene TRBV6-1 combines with J gene TRBJ1-3; no firm D call. Trimming removed 4 bases at V and 0 bases at J, with 19 bases between. CDR1 and CDR2 (germline): MNHNS, SASEGT. CDR3 length: 18 residues. CDR3 DNA: TGTGCCAGCAGTGGCGCACTCCGGGGAAAGAGCTCTGGAAACACCATATATTTT. It specifies CASSGALRGKSSGNTIYF.

Only one count was recorded for this clone. The chain joins TRBV12-3 or TRBV12-4 to TRBJ2-2; D gene ambiguous. V was shortened by 3 bases and J by 6 bases, with 5 bases between the two germline ends. This CDR3 is 12 amino acids long. The CDR3 DNA reads as TGTGCCAGCAGTTTTACGGCCGGGGAGCTGTTTTTT. Amino acids: CASSFTAGELFF.

The V and J genes are TRBV27 and TRBJ2-7; 8 bases fit TRBD1. Germline V CDR1 and CDR2: MNHEY, SMNVEV (reference sequence). The CDR3 length is 18 residues. Trimming removed 6 bases from V and 5 bases from J; junction bases left unmatched: 21. CDR3: CASSDIRTGRLFVDEQYF. In nucleotides, the CDR3 is TGTGCCAGCAGCGATATTAGGACAGGGCGGTTGTTTGTAGACGAGCAGTACTTC.

CDR3 sequence reads: CASSQDRNPGELFF. CDR3 DNA sequence: TGTGCCAGCAGCCAAGATAGGAATCCCGGGGAGCTGTTTTTT. The chain joins TRBV14 to TRBJ2-2, with D uncertain. CDR1 is SGHDN, CDR2 FVKESK, per germline. The CDR3 is 14 residues long. Between the trimmed V and J ends, which lost 0 bases and 6 bases, there was a span of 8 bases.

CDR3 residues: CASYLGQGAYTF. CDR3 in DNA: TGTGCCAGCTACCTCGGACAGGGGGCTTATACCTTC. This chain joins TRBV12-3 or TRBV12-4 and TRBJ1-2, with TRBD1 identical over 11 bases. The V segment lost 8 bases and the J segment 14 bases; nucleotides outside the gene matches: 10. There are 12 residues in the CDR3.

The V call is TRBV5-1, the J call TRBJ2-2; D perhaps matches TRBD1 (7 bases). Germline assignment: CDR1 SGHRS and CDR2 YFSETQ. The CDR3 spans 14 residues. The V and J ends lost 7 bases and 3 bases respectively, with 13 bases between them. The CDR3 bases are TGCGCCAGCGGAGGGGACAGACACACCGGGGAGCTGTTTTTT. Translating gives CASGGDRHTGELFF.

The chain recombines TRBV29-1 with TRBJ1-1, with TRBD1 matching 9 bases. Germline lookup yields CDR1 SQVTM and CDR2 ANQGSEA. The CDR3 sequence is 17 residues long. The V and J ends lost 1 base and 0 bases, in that order; junction bases with no gene match: 9. CDR3 region: CSVEVTGGGPLNTEAFF. CDR3 DNA sequence: TGCAGCGTTGAAGTAACAGGGGGCGGACCGTTGAACACTGAAGCTTTCTTT.

The CDR3 is CASSLSGGNQPQHF. The CDR3 region has the DNA TGTGCCAGCAGTTTATCTGGTGGTAATCAGCCCCAGCATTTT. The rearrangement joins TRBV27 to TRBJ1-5; D is undetermined. Germline V CDR1 and CDR2: MNHEY, SMNVEV (reference sequence). Trimming shortened V by 0 bases and J by 4 bases, and 7 bases separated the two germline ends. The CDR3 runs 14 residues.

The chain is built from TRBV18 and TRBJ1-1; 9 bases fit TRBD1. With 2 bases clipped from V and 0 bases from J, the junction kept 1 base outside the gene matches. CDR3 length: 15 residues. Germline lookup yields CDR1 KGHSH and CDR2 LQKENI. The CDR3 bases are TGTGCCAGCTCACCAGGACAGGGGATGAACACTGAAGCTTTCTTT. This codes for CASSPGQGMNTEAFF.

V gene TRBV6-5 combines with J gene TRBJ2-7; D unresolved. V dropped 0 bases and J dropped 4 bases, with 7 bases sitting between them. The CDR3 consists of 13 residues. Per the germline V gene, CDR1 is MNHEY and CDR2 is SVGAGI. CDR3 sequence: CASSYSASYEQYF. CDR3 in DNA: TGTGCCAGCAGTTACTCGGCATCGTACGAGCAGTACTTC.